This T cell receptor beta chain appears in the sequencing data of a study of T cell changes during pregnancy in multiple sclerosis. V lost 10 bases, J lost 4 bases, and 19 bases stayed unmatched. CDR1 is MDHEN and CDR2 is SYDVKM in the germline V gene. The CDR3 length is 16 residues. Repertoires were generated with immunoSEQ multiplex PCR, while TCRdb's copy carries only in-frame clones and drops some. The sample contains about 77,000 clones, over 75% of which appear only once. This specimen consisted of peripheral blood, obtained before pregnancy. The chain couples TRBV28 to TRBJ2-7; 7 bases align to TRBD1. The clonotype originates from a female donor with multiple sclerosis, enrolled in a pregnancy study. The CDR3 bases are TGTGCCACCCAGGAGCCTAACAGGGGTCGGAGTTACGAGCAGTACTTC. Protein sequence: CATQEPNRGRSYEQYF.